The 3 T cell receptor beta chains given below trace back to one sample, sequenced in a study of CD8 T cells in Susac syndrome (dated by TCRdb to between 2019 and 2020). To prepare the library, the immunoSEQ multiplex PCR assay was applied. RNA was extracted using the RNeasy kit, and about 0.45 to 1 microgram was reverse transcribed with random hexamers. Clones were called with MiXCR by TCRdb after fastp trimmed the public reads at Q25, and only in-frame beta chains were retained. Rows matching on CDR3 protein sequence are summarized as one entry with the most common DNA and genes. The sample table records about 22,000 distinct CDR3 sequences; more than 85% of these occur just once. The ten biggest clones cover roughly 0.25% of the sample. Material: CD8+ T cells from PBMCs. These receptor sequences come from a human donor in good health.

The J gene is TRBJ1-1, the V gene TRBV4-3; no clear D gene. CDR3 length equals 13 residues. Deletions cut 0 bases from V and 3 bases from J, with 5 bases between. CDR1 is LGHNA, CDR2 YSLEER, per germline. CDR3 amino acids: CASSQEGDTEAFF. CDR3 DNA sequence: TGCGCCAGCAGCCAAGAAGGTGACACTGAAGCTTTCTTT.

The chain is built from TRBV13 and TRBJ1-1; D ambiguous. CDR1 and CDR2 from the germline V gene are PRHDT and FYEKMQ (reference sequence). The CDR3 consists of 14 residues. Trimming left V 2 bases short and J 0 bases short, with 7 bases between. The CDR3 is CASSLSGMNTEAFF. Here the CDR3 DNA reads TGTGCCAGCAGCTTATCAGGAATGAACACTGAAGCTTTCTTT. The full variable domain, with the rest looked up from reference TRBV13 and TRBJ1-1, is AAGVIQSPRHLIKEKRETATLKCYPIPRHDTVYWYQQGPGQDPQFLISFYEKMQSDKGSIPDRFSAQQFSDYHSELNMSSLELGDSALYFCASSLSGMNTEAFFGQGTRLTVV.

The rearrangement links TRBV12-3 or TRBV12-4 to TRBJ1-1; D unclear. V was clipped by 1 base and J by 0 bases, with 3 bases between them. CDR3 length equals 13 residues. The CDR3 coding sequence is TGTGCCAGCAGTTTAGTGTTGAACACTGAAGCTTTCTTT. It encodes CASSLVLNTEAFF.